This T cell receptor (beta chain) was obtained from a study of Ad26.COV2.S vaccination and SARS-CoV-2 variants. The overall study: Within the COV1001 Ad26.COV2.S trial arm, the donor was enrolled. General observations from the study: The TCR breadth and depth analyses may have produced an underestimate of total T cell responses. Recipients of vaccine and of placebo showed similar breadth of their non-spike TCR repertoires.

Trimming took 2 bases from V and 5 from J, leaving 4 bases between them. The germline CDR1 and CDR2 sequences are SGHRS and YFSETQ. This CDR3 region has 11 residues. Profiled with immunoSEQ multiplex PCR; TCRdb holds only in-frame clones, not every one. The data contain about 350,000 clones, around 89% of them singletons. Treatment described: over 15 received Ad26.COV2.S at low or high dose, single or two shots; 5 received placebo; per-sample allocation not given. Vaccine and placebo recipients were sampled on day 63 after the first injection. This clone was picked up one time. Its matching antigen is unknown.

The source of this sequence is a person aged 18-60 years who received the Ad26.COV2.S COVID-19 vaccine or a placebo. Sequenced here: peripheral blood, sampled in a trial of Ad26.COV2.S vaccine versus placebo. This chain uses TRBV5-1 with TRBJ2-5; no clear D. CDR3: CASSFMETQYF. Written as DNA, the CDR3 is TGCGCCAGCAGCTTCATGGAGACCCAGTACTTC.